This T cell receptor (beta chain) was captured in a study of T cells in Graves' hyperthyroidism and ophthalmopathy. The CDR3 regions of TCR beta were amplified from RNA transcripts. The HTBI primer set drove a first-round RT-PCR of the TCR CDR3. Via MiXCR, TCRdb re-called the multiplex PCR reads, giving one row per CDR3 protein. The sample shows 550,000 to 600,000 distinct CDR3 sequences, over 15% of them seen only once. Turning to this clonotype: The junction and the germline gene differ at one end; a read error may be behind it.

In germline, CDR1 is SSHAT, CDR2 FNYEAQ (reference sequence). The CDR3 is made up of 15 amino acids. The source material was blood. The J gene is TRBJ2-3, the V gene TRBV7-7, with D possibly matching TRBD1 (5 bases). This receptor was obtained from a woman in her late teens or twenties with Graves' hyperthyroidism. CDR3 loop: CASSLDKTSTDTQYF. As DNA, the CDR3 is TGTGCTAGCAGCTTGGACAAGACTAGCACAGATACGCAGTATTTT.